The 24 T cell receptor beta chains reported below all come from one sample, sequenced in a study of cytomegalovirus exposure and HLA in healthy donors. PCR involved 60 Vbeta and 13 Jbeta primers. Repertoires were generated with immunoSEQ multiplex PCR, while TCRdb's copy carries only in-frame clones and drops some. The sample consists of 150,000 to 200,000 clones, approximately 72% of them appearing once. Sequenced: PBMCs. These receptors originate from a human donor in good health.

The chain links TRBV25-1 to TRBJ2-2; the D gene is possibly TRBD2 (6 bases). V dropped 5 bases and J dropped 1 base, with 8 bases sitting between them. CDR3 length equals 14 residues. The V gene's germline CDR1 is MGHDK and CDR2 SYGVNS. Written as DNA, the CDR3 is TGTGCCAGCAGTCGGGACTGGAACACCGGGGAGCTGTTTTTT. Protein: CASSRDWNTGELFF.

V gene TRBV5-1 combines with J gene TRBJ1-2, with 7 bases matching TRBD1. J lost 4 bases, V lost 4 bases, and 4 bases had no gene match. CDR3 length equals 13 residues. Germline V lookup: CDR1 SGHRS, CDR2 YFSETQ. The CDR3 DNA is TGCGCCAGCAGCGTAGACAGGGCCTATGGCTACACCTTC. Protein: CASSVDRAYGYTF.

The chain uses TRBV7-9 and TRBJ2-2; possibly TRBD1 for D (5 bases). Per germline, CDR1 SEHNR and CDR2 FQNEAQ (reference sequence). Trimming removed 11 bases from V and 2 bases from J, with 18 bases in between. This CDR3 is 15 amino acids long. The CDR3 loop reads CAGTRPDRNTGELFF. For the CDR3, the DNA is TGTGCCGGCACGAGGCCAGACAGAAACACCGGGGAGCTGTTTTTT.

The V call is TRBV2, the J call TRBJ2-3; a possible D gene is TRBD1 (5 bases). The CDR3 runs 14 residues. In germline, CDR1 is SNHLY, CDR2 FYNNEI. Trimming took off 1 base at V and 4 bases at J, with 9 bases between the two ends. CDR3 sequence reads: CASSEVTGSDTQYF. CDR3 DNA sequence: TGTGCCAGCAGTGAAGTTACAGGCTCAGATACGCAGTATTTT.

This clone was seen just once. V usage is TRBV6-1 and J usage is TRBJ2-4; TRBD1 aligns across 9 bases. Germline-derived CDR1 and CDR2 are MNHNS and SASEGT. CDR3 length: 12 amino acids. V was clipped by 6 bases and J by 9 bases; unmatched bases: 3. The CDR3 DNA sequence: TGTGCCAGCAGGGGACAGGGAACCATTCAGTACTTC. This gives the protein CASRGQGTIQYF.

This chain links TRBV5-4 with TRBJ2-3, with a possible D match to TRBD2 (6 bases). CDR1 is SGHNT, CDR2 YYREEE, per germline (reference sequence). The CDR3 is 13 residues long. V was clipped by 4 bases and J by 2 bases, with 8 bases between them. The CDR3 here is CASSMGLTDTQYF. CDR3 nucleotides: TGTGCCAGCAGCATGGGACTCACAGATACGCAGTATTTT.

This chain joins TRBV18 and TRBJ2-1; D ambiguous. CDR3 length equals 13 residues. Germline V lookup: CDR1 KGHSH, CDR2 LQKENI. The ends were cut back, 3 bases at V and 9 bases at J, with 12 bases in the middle. This CDR3 is CASSPATSGEQFF. The CDR3 DNA reads TGTGCCAGCTCACCGGCCACCTCGGGTGAGCAGTTCTTC.

The J gene is TRBJ1-3, the V gene TRBV12-5; D is perhaps TRBD1 (6 bases). Looked up from germline, CDR1 is LGHNT and CDR2 is FRNRAP. V was trimmed by 6 bases and J by 4 bases, leaving 31 bases between them. The CDR3 length is 20 residues. The CDR3 loop reads CASGVSRYQQSGVRGNTIYF. In DNA form, the CDR3 reads TGTGCTAGTGGAGTTTCCAGATATCAGCAATCAGGGGTTCGAGGAAACACCATATATTTT.

V gene TRBV19 combines with J gene TRBJ1-5, with a weak D call TRBD1 (5 bases). The CDR3 is made up of 16 amino acids. CDR1 and CDR2 (germline): LNHDA, SQIVND (reference sequence). Deletions cut 7 bases from V and 5 bases from J, with 21 bases between. The CDR3 bases are TGTGCCAGTAATGACCTTCGGGGGGGTCCCTATCAGCCCCAGCATTTT. Its translation is CASNDLRGGPYQPQHF.

The chain recombines TRBV19 with TRBJ2-1, with TRBD2 identical over 11 bases. The V segment lost 3 bases and the J segment 5 bases; nucleotides outside the gene matches: 3. This CDR3 contains 15 residues. Germline CDR1 LNHDA, CDR2 SQIVND (reference sequence). The CDR3 bases are TGTGCCAGTAGTATGCTAGCGGGGGGCGACAATGAGCAGTTCTTC. Encoded protein: CASSMLAGGDNEQFF.

The CDR3 DNA reads as TGTGCCAGCAGCTTAACGAGGACAGGGGGCCAGGGGGAGCAGTACTTC. As protein: CASSLTRTGGQGEQYF. The chain joins TRBV7-9 to TRBJ2-7, with TRBD1 matching 11 bases. With 2 bases clipped from V and 7 bases from J, the junction kept 10 bases outside the gene matches. The CDR3 contains 16 residues. CDR1 is SEHNR and CDR2 is FQNEAQ in the germline V gene (reference sequence).

The gene calls are TRBV7-6 and TRBJ1-1; D unresolved. Germline values: CDR1 SGHVS, CDR2 FNYEAQ. Trimming shortened V by 4 bases and J by 1 base, and 19 bases separated the two germline ends. This CDR3 comprises 17 residues. CDR3 sequence (DNA): TGTGCCAGCAGCTCAGAGGTGCCGGGATCCCAGAACACTGAAGCTTTCTTT. Residues: CASSSEVPGSQNTEAFF.

This clone turned up a few times. The chain is built from TRBV9 and TRBJ2-7; 9 bases map to TRBD2. CDR3 size: 16 residues. Per germline, CDR1 SGDLS and CDR2 YYNGEE. Unmatched junction bases numbered 11, after V lost 4 bases and J lost 3 bases. CDR3 DNA: TGTGCCAGCAGCCCAAACCTCAATAGCGGGGGCTACGAGCAGTACTTC. Translating it yields CASSPNLNSGGYEQYF.

CDR3 nucleotide sequence: TGTGCCAGCAGCTTAAATACAGGGGCGACCGGGGAGCTGTTTTTT. It yields the protein CASSLNTGATGELFF. V usage is TRBV7-9 and J usage is TRBJ2-2, with 7 nucleotides matching TRBD1. This CDR3 is 15 amino acids long. Per germline, CDR1 SEHNR and CDR2 FQNEAQ (reference sequence). J was trimmed by 5 bases and V by 2 bases; bases with no gene match: 5.

The chain employs TRBV7-9 and TRBJ1-5; the D gene is possibly TRBD1 (5 bases). The V end lost 5 bases, the J end lost 0 bases, and 11 bases lay between the germline ends. Germline V gene sequence: CDR1 SEHNR, CDR2 FQNEAQ (reference sequence). There are 15 residues in the CDR3. The chain's CDR3 is CASSLDSYSNQPQHF. CDR3 DNA sequence: TGTGCCAGCAGCCTTGACAGCTATAGCAATCAGCCCCAGCATTTT.

J is TRBJ2-3 and V is TRBV6-1; TRBD2 matches at 8 bases. J was trimmed by 5 bases and V by 7 bases; bases with no gene match: 5. Germline V gives CDR1 MNHNS, CDR2 SASEGT. The CDR3 runs to 13 residues. In nucleotides, the CDR3 is TGTGCCAGCATCGGGGGGGCCGTAGATACGCAGTATTTT. Encoded protein: CASIGGAVDTQYF.

This sequence joins TRBV5-6 and TRBJ1-4; 10 nucleotides line up with TRBD1. V trimming: 3 bases; J trimming: 5 bases; junction bases outside the gene matches: 7. The CDR3 covers 16 residues. In germline, CDR1 is SGHDT, CDR2 YYEEEE. CDR3 amino acids: CASSSVGQGTNEKLFF. The CDR3 coding sequence is TGTGCCAGCAGCTCAGTGGGACAGGGGACGAATGAAAAACTGTTTTTT.

The chain employs TRBV11-2 and TRBJ2-3; tentative D call: TRBD1 (6 bases). V shed 1 base and J shed 2 bases, with 13 bases lying between them. CDR3 length equals 16 residues. The V gene's germline CDR1 is SGHAT and CDR2 FQNNGV. The CDR3 DNA reads TGTGCCAGCAGCTTAGGGGGGCGCGGGTCCACAGATACGCAGTATTTT. It encodes CASSLGGRGSTDTQYF. Together with reference TRBV11-2 and TRBJ2-3, the CDR3 gives the full variable domain: EAGVAQSPRYKIIEKRQSVAFWCNPISGHATLYWYQQILGQGPKLLIQFQNNGVVDDSQLPKDRFSAERLKGVDSTLKIQPAKLEDSAVYLCASSLGGRGSTDTQYFGPGTRLTVL.

The rearrangement links TRBV4-2 to TRBJ2-7; TRBD1 matches at 9 bases. CDR3 length equals 15 residues. V lost 4 bases, J lost 4 bases, and 8 bases stayed unmatched. Per the germline V gene, CDR1 is LGHNA and CDR2 is YNFKEQ. This chain's CDR3 is CASSPSGTGIYEQYF. CDR3 sequence (DNA): TGTGCCAGCAGCCCTTCCGGGACAGGGATTTACGAGCAGTACTTC.

The V and J genes are TRBV7-2 and TRBJ2-1; 8 bases are shared with TRBD1. This CDR3 has 15 amino acids. Germline lookup yields CDR1 SGHTA and CDR2 FQGNSA. J lost 6 bases, V lost 1 base, and 5 bases had no gene match. CDR3 protein: CASSLGQGAINEQFF. The DNA of the CDR3 is TGTGCCAGCAGCTTAGGGCAGGGGGCGATCAATGAGCAGTTCTTC.

The chain combines TRBV11-2 with TRBJ1-1, with 8 positions matching TRBD1. The CDR3 runs to 15 residues. Germline loops: CDR1 SGHAT, CDR2 FQNNGV. With 5 bases clipped from V and 0 bases from J, the junction kept 5 bases outside the gene matches. The DNA for the CDR3 is TGTGCCAGCAGCCAGGGGGCCGGGATGAACACTGAAGCTTTCTTT. This codes for CASSQGAGMNTEAFF.

In nucleotides, the CDR3 is TGTGCCAGCAGTGAAGGACTAGCCGGTACAGATACGCAGTATTTT. Translation: CASSEGLAGTDTQYF. The J gene is TRBJ2-3, the V gene TRBV2; 7 nucleotides match TRBD2. There are 15 residues in the CDR3. The V gene end was trimmed by 1 base and the J gene end by 3 bases; junction bases not matched to a gene: 4. The germline V gene encodes CDR1 SNHLY and CDR2 FYNNEI. Supplemented by reference TRBV2 and TRBJ2-3, the full variable domain reads EPEVTQTPSHQVTQMGQEVILRCVPISNHLYFYWYRQILGQKVEFLVSFYNNEISEKSEIFDDQFSVERPDGSNFTLKIRSTKLEDSAMYFCASSEGLAGTDTQYFGPGTRLTVL.

The chain couples TRBV19 to TRBJ2-1; D possibly corresponds to TRBD2 (6 bases). This CDR3 contains 13 residues. Germline values: CDR1 LNHDA, CDR2 SQIVND (reference sequence). V lost 9 bases and J 7 bases, leaving 16 bases between the germline ends. For the CDR3, the DNA is TGTGCCAGCGCGACTAGTATTACGAATGAGCAGTTCTTC. This encodes CASATSITNEQFF.

The chain combines TRBV18 with TRBJ2-7; D may be TRBD1 (5 bases). The length of the CDR3 is 12 residues. V lost 6 bases to trimming and J lost 3 bases, with 9 bases between them. The germline V gene has CDR1 KGHSH and CDR2 LQKENI. This CDR3 reads CASSPRDYEQYF. CDR3 DNA sequence: TGTGCCAGCTCCCCCAGGGACTACGAGCAGTACTTC.